This T cell receptor (beta chain) was observed in a study of T cell repertoires in cytomegalovirus infection. The V end lost 2 bases, the J end lost 3 bases, and 17 bases lay between the germline ends. This CDR3 has 17 residues. CDR1 and CDR2 from the germline V gene are KGHDR and SFDVKD. Of note for this clonotype: Its antigen is not known.

TCRdb processed the reads anew with MiXCR; each CDR3 protein has one entry. The repertoire includes hundreds of thousands of distinct CDR3 sequences, 25% to 40% of them detected once, and around 15% sits in the top ten. The chain joins TRBV24-1 to TRBJ2-3; the D call may be TRBD1 or TRBD2 (5 bases each). Sequenced here: cultured CD8+ T cells from PBMCs, sampled from culture after CMV antigen stimulation. This clonotype was obtained from a human donor in good health (CMV status not recorded). Some clones in this sample may be carry-over from other donors' samples. The chain's CDR3 is CATSDSSKGTTTDTQYF. CDR3 DNA: TGTGCCACCAGTGATTCCTCCAAGGGGACCACTACAGATACGCAGTATTTT.